This TCR beta chain appears in the sequencing data of a study of blood T cell repertoires in COVID-19. This clone was detected once. Clones were sequenced by immunoSEQ multiplex PCR, and TCRdb holds only the in-frame ones, with some missing. The sample has some 51,000 clones, around 90% seen once. The sequencing input was peripheral blood. This TCR was recovered from a man in his fifties with acute or convalescent COVID-19.

The CDR3 is CSASPVSGNRSPLHF. CDR3 sequence (DNA): TGCAGTGCTAGTCCCGTCTCGGGGAATCGTTCACCCCTCCACTTT. V gene TRBV20-1 combines with J gene TRBJ1-6; D not certain. The V and J ends lost 3 bases and 9 bases respectively, with 18 bases between them. The germline V gene encodes CDR1 DFQATT and CDR2 SNEGSKA (reference sequence). The CDR3 is made up of 15 amino acids.